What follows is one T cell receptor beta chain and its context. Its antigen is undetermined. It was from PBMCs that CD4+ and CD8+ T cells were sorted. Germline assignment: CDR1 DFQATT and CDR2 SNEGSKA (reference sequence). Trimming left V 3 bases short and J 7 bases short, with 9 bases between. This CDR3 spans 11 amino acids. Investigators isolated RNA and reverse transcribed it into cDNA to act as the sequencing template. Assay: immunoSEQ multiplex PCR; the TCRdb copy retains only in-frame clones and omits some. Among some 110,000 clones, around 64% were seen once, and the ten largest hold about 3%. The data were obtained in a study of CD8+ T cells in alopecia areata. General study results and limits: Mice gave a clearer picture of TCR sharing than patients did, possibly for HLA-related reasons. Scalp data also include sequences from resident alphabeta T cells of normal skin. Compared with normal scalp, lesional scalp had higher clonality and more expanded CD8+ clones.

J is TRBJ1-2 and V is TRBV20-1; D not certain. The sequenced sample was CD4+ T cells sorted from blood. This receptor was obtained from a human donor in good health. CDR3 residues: CSASRGGGYTF. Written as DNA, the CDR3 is TGCAGTGCTAGCCGCGGCGGTGGCTACACCTTC.